A selection of T cell receptor beta chains follows, all from one sample in a study of blood T cell repertoires in COVID-19. Produced via immunoSEQ multiplex PCR; TCRdb's table is partial and in-frame only. Of some 120,000 clones listed, 85% to 90% were seen once; the top ten hold roughly a quarter. The sample consisted of peripheral blood. These TCRs come from a man aged 65 to 85 with active or convalescent COVID-19. Each CDR3 is given with its conserved first and last residue. The order of the fields is D gene, clone size, V gene, J gene, CDR3 protein, CDR3 DNA. A D gene is named only where the DNA matches it firmly. Rows give clone size only sometimes, using once, few, many, or a class for an expanded clone.

>-|-|TRBV7-2|TRBJ2-5
CASSSWVAEETQYF
TGTGCCAGCAGCTCTTGGGTGGCGGAAGAGACCCAGTACTTC
>-|-|TRBV11-3|TRBJ1-4
CASSFVPNEKLFF
TGTGCCAGCAGCTTCGTTCCTAATGAAAAACTGTTTTTT
>-|-|TRBV28|TRBJ1-5
CASSLNTRGNQPQHF
TGTGCCAGCAGTTTAAACACCCGGGGCAATCAGCCCCAGCATTTT
>TRBD1|once|TRBV2|TRBJ1-2
CASGTALNYGYTF
TGTGCCAGCGGGACAGCCTTAAACTATGGCTACACCTTC
>-|-|TRBV10-3|TRBJ2-7
CAISSDEEQYF
TGTGCCATCAGTTCCGATGAGGAGCAGTACTTC
>-|-|TRBV5-6|TRBJ2-1
CASSFTGLLNEQFF
TGTGCCAGCAGCTTCACTGGACTACTCAATGAGCAGTTCTTC
>-|-|TRBV18|TRBJ1-1
CASSPKGRDTEAFF
TGTGCCAGCTCACCAAAGGGGAGGGACACTGAAGCTTTCTTT
>TRBD2|-|TRBV29-1|TRBJ2-7
CSVQDPSGPNEQYF
TGCAGCGTGCAAGATCCTAGCGGCCCCAACGAGCAGTACTTC
>TRBD2|-|TRBV7-9|TRBJ2-7
CASSLAGSSGNGFEQYF
TGTGCCAGCAGCTTAGCGGGCTCTAGCGGGAATGGGTTCGAGCAGTACTTC
>-|-|TRBV5-1|TRBJ2-3
CASSLASTSDTDTQYF
TGCGCCAGCAGCTTGGCCTCTACTAGTGACACAGATACGCAGTATTTT
>-|-|TRBV18|TRBJ2-7
CASSPRDWDYEQYF
TGTGCCAGCTCACCCCGGGACTGGGACTACGAGCAGTACTTC
>-|-|TRBV20-1|TRBJ1-2
CSASDGQHYGYTF
TGCAGTGCTAGTGATGGACAACACTATGGCTACACCTTC
>TRBD2|once|TRBV24-1|TRBJ2-1
CATSDAGLAVYNEQFF
TGTGCCACCAGTGACGCGGGACTAGCGGTATACAATGAGCAGTTCTTC